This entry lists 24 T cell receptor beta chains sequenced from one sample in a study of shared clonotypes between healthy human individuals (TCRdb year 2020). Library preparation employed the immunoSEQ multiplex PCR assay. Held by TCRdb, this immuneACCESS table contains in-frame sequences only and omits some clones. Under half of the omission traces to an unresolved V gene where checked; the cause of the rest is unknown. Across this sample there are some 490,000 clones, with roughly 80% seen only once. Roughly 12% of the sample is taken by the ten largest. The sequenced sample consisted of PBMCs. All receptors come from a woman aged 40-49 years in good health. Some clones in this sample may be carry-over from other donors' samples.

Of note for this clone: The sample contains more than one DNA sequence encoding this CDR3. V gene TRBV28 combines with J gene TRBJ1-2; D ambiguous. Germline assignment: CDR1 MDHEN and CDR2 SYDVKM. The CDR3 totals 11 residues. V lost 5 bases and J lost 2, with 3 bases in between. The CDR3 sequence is CASSLNYGYTF. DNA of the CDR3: TGTGCCAGCAGTCTGAACTATGGCTACACCTTC.

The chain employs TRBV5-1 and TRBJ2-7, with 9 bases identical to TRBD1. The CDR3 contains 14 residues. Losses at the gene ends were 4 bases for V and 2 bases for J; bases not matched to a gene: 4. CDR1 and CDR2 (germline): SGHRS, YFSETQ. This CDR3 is CASSEQGAAYEQYF. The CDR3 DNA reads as TGCGCCAGCAGCGAACAGGGGGCGGCCTACGAGCAGTACTTC.

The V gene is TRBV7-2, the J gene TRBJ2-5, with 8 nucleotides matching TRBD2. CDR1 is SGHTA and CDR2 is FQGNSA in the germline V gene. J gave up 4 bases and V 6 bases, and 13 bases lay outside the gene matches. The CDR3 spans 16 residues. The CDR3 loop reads CASRLPGLEAGETQYF. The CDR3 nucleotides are TGTGCCAGCAGATTACCGGGACTAGAGGCGGGAGAGACCCAGTACTTC.

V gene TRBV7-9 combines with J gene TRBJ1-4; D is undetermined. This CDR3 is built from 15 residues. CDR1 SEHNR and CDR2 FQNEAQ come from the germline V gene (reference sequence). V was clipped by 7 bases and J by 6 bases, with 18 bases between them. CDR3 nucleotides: TGTGCCAGCACCTACCTTATGGCCGGGGATGAAAAACTGTTTTTT. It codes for CASTYLMAGDEKLFF.

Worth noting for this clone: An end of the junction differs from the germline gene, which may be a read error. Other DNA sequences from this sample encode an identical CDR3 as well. In DNA form, the CDR3 reads TGTGCCAGCGGGAAGATAGCGGGAGGAGGAAACGAGCAGTACTTT. Translating it yields CASGKIAGGGNEQYF. V gene TRBV28 combines with J gene TRBJ2-7; 10 positions match TRBD2. The germline V gene encodes CDR1 MDHEN and CDR2 SYDVKM. This CDR3 has 15 amino acids. Full variable domain (remainder filled in from reference TRBV28 and TRBJ2-7): DVKVTQSSRYLVKRTGEKVFLECVQDMDHENMFWYRQDPGLGLRLIYFSYDVKMKEKGDIPEGYSVSREKKERFSLILESASTNQTSMYLCASGKIAGGGNEQYFGPGTRLTVT.

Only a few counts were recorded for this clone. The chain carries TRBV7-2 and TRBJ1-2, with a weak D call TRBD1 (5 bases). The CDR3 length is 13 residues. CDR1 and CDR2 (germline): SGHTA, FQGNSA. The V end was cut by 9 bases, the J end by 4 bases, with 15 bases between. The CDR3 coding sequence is TGTGCCAGTGATGCAGGGCGGGCCTATGGCTACACCTTC. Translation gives CASDAGRAYGYTF. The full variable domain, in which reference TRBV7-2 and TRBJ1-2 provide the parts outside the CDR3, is GAGVSQSPSNKVTEKGKDVELRCDPISGHTALYWYRQSLGQGLEFLIYFQGNSAPDKSGLPSDRFSAERTGGSVSTLTIQRTQQEDSAVYLCASDAGRAYGYTFGSGTRLTVV.

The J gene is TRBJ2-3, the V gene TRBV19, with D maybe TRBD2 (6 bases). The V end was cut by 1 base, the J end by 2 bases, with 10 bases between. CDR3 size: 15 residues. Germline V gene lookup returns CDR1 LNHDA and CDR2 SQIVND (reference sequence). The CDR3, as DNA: TGTGCCAGTAGTATAGGCACGGGAGACACAGATACGCAGTATTTT. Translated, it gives CASSIGTGDTDTQYF.

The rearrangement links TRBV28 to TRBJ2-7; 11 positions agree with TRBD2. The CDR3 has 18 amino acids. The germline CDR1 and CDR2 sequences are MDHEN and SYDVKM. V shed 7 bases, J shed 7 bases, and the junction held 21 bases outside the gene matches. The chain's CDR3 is CASTSRRQTSGRPWEQYF. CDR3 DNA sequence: TGTGCCAGCACCTCACGACGACAAACTAGCGGGAGACCCTGGGAGCAGTACTTC.

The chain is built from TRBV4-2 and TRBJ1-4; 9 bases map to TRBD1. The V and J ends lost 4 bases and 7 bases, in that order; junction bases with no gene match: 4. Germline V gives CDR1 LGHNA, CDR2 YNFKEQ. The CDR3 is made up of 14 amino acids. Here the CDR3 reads CASSPGQGGEKLFF. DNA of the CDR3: TGTGCCAGCAGCCCGGGACAGGGTGGTGAAAAACTGTTTTTT.

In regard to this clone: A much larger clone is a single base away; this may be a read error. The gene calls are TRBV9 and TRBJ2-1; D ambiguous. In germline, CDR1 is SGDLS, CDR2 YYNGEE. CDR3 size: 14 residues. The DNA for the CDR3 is TGTGCCAGCAGCGTAGTGGGTCCCTCCAATGAGCAGCTCTTC. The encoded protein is CASSVVGPSNEQLF.

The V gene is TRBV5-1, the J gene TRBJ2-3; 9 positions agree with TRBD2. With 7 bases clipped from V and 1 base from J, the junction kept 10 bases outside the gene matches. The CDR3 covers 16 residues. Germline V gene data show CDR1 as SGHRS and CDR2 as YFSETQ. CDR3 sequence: CASSSGLAAGTDTQYF. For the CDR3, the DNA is TGCGCCAGCTCCTCGGGACTAGCAGCAGGCACAGATACGCAGTATTTT.

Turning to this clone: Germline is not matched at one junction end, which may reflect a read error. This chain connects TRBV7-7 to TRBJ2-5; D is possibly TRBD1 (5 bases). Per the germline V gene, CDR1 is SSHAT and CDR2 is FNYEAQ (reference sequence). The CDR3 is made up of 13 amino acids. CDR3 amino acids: CASSPGLGEIQYF. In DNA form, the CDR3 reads TGTGCCAGCAGCCCAGGGCTTGGAGAGATCCAGTACTTC.

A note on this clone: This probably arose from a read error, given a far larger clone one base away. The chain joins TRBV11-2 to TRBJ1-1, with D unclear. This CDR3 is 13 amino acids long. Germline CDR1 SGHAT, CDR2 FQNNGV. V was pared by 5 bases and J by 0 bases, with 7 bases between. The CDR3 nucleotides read TGTGCCAGCAGCCTGACTGTGAACACTGAAGCTTTCTTT. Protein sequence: CASSLTVNTEAFF. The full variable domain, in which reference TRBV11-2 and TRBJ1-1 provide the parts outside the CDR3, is EAGVAQSPRYKIIEKRQSVAFWCNPISGHATLYWYQQILGQGPKLLIQFQNNGVVDDSQLPKDRFSAERLKGVDSTLKIQPAKLEDSAVYLCASSLTVNTEAFFGQGTRLTVV.

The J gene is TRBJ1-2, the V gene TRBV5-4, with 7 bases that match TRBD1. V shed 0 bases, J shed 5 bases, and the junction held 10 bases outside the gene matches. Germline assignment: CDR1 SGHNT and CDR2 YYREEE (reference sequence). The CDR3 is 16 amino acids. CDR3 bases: TGTGCCAGCAGCTTGGATCCCACCGGGACAGTTTATGGCTACACCTTC. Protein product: CASSLDPTGTVYGYTF.

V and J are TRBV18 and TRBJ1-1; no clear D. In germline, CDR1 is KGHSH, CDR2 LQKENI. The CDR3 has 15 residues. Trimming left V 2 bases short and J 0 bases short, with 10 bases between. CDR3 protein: CASSPEEGLNTEAFF. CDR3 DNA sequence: TGTGCCAGCTCACCAGAGGAAGGGTTGAACACTGAAGCTTTCTTT.

The CDR3 here is CASSDSSVTNTGELFF. In DNA, the CDR3 is TGTGCCAGCAGTGACTCGTCAGTGACTAACACCGGGGAGCTGTTTTTT. The V and J genes are TRBV6-4 and TRBJ2-2; no reliable D call. Trimming removed 0 bases from V and 2 bases from J, with 10 bases in between. This CDR3 has 16 amino acids. Germline-derived CDR1 and CDR2 are MRHNA and SNTAGT.

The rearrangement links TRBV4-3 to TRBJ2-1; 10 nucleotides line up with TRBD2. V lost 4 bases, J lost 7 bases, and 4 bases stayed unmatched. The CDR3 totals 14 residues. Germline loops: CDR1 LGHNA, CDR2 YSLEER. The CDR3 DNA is TGCGCCAGCAGCCGTACTAGCGGGATTAATGAGCAGTTCTTC. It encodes CASSRTSGINEQFF.

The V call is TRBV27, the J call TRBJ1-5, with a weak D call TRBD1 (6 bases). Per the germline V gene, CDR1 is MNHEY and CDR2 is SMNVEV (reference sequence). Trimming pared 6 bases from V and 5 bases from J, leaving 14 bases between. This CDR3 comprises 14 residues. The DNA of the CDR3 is TGTGCCAGCAGAAGGGCAGGGGCGCATCAGCCCCAGCATTTT. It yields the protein CASRRAGAHQPQHF.

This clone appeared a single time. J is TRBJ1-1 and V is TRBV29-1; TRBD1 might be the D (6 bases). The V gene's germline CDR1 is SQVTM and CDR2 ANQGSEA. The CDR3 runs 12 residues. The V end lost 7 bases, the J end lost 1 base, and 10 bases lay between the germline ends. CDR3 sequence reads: CSARGGNTEAFF. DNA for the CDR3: TGCAGCGCAAGGGGGGGGAACACTGAAGCTTTCTTT.

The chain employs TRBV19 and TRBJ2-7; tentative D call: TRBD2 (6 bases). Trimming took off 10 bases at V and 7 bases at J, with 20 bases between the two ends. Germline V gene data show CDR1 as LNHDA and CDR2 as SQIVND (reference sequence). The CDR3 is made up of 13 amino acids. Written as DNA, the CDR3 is TGTGCCACCACCGGGACTCGAGGAGATGAGCAGTACTTC. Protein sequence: CATTGTRGDEQYF.

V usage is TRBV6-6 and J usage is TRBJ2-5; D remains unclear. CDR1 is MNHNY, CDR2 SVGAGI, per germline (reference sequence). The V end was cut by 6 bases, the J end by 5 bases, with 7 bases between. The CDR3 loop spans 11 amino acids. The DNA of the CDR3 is TGTGCCAGCAGCCTTGGGGAGACCCAGTACTTC. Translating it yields CASSLGETQYF.

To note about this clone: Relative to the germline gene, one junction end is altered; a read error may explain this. Here the CDR3 reads CASSKLGQGSDEQFF. In DNA, the CDR3 is TGTGCTAGCAGCAAGCTCGGACAGGGTAGCGATGAGCAGTTCTTC. V usage is TRBV7-7 and J usage is TRBJ2-1; the match to TRBD1 covers 8 bases. Germline CDR1 reads SSHAT; CDR2 reads FNYEAQ (reference sequence). The CDR3 extends over 15 amino acids.

Here the CDR3 DNA reads TGTGCCACGTCAAACGGGACAGGGGGCAATCAGCCCCAGCATTTT. Amino acid sequence: CATSNGTGGNQPQHF. The rearrangement uses TRBV10-3 and TRBJ1-5, with 10 nucleotides matching TRBD1. This CDR3 has 15 residues. Germline loops: CDR1 ENHRY, CDR2 SYGVKD. The V gene end was trimmed by 10 bases and the J gene end by 2 bases; junction bases not matched to a gene: 8.

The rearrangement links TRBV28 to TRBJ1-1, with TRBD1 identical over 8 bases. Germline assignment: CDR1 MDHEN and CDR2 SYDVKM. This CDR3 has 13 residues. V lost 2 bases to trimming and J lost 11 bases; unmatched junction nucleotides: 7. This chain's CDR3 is CASSLPGQGLAFF. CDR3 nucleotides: TGTGCCAGCAGTTTACCCGGACAGGGTTTGGCTTTCTTT. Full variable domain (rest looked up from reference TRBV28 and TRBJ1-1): DVKVTQSSRYLVKRTGEKVFLECVQDMDHENMFWYRQDPGLGLRLIYFSYDVKMKEKGDIPEGYSVSREKKERFSLILESASTNQTSMYLCASSLPGQGLAFFGQGTRLTVV.